One and the same sample provided the 5 T cell receptor beta chains below, sequenced in a study of blood T cell repertoires in COVID-19. Produced via immunoSEQ multiplex PCR; TCRdb's table is partial and in-frame only. Among about 150,000 clones, around 84% were seen once, and the ten largest hold around 7.9%. The sample taken for sequencing was PBMCs or T cells enriched from blood (not recorded which). These receptors came from a man aged 45-65 years who had recovered from COVID-19.

On this clone itself: The identical CDR3 is also encoded by other nucleotide sequences in the sample. The chain links TRBV18 to TRBJ2-7; 10 bases align to TRBD1. CDR3 size: 14 residues. J gave up 2 bases and V 2 bases, and 0 bases lay outside the gene matches. Germline CDR1 and CDR2: KGHSH and LQKENI. The DNA of the CDR3 is TGTGCCAGCTCACCAGGACAGGGGGCCTACGAGCAGTACTTC. Its protein product is CASSPGQGAYEQYF.

This clone was picked up many times. The J gene is TRBJ2-5, the V gene TRBV7-7; tentative D call: TRBD2 (5 bases). This CDR3 is built from 15 residues. The germline V gene has CDR1 SSHAT and CDR2 FNYEAQ (reference sequence). The V end lost 5 bases, the J end lost 2 bases, and 15 bases lay between the germline ends. The CDR3 here is CASSPGRVWQETQYF. Written as DNA, the CDR3 is TGTGCCAGCAGCCCTGGGCGGGTATGGCAAGAGACCCAGTACTTC.

This clone came up a few times. CDR3 bases: TGTGCCAGCAGCCCCGGGACAAGCAATCAGCCCCAGCATTTT. Translating gives CASSPGTSNQPQHF. The rearrangement joins TRBV4-2 to TRBJ1-5; tentative D call: TRBD1 (6 bases). Trimming removed 4 bases at V and 1 base at J, with 8 bases between. The CDR3 loop spans 14 amino acids. Germline CDR1 reads LGHNA; CDR2 reads YNFKEQ.

The chain combines TRBV18 with TRBJ1-2; 11 positions agree with TRBD1. CDR1 is KGHSH and CDR2 is LQKENI in the germline V gene. The CDR3 runs to 16 residues. With V trimmed by 0 bases and J by 4 bases, 4 bases remained unmatched. CDR3 amino acids: CASSPPTGQGGYGYTF. In DNA form, the CDR3 reads TGTGCCAGCTCACCACCTACGGGACAGGGGGGCTATGGCTACACCTTC.

V gene TRBV5-1 combines with J gene TRBJ2-3; 11 nucleotides align to TRBD2. Germline lookup yields CDR1 SGHRS and CDR2 YFSETQ. The CDR3 runs to 19 residues. V lost 0 bases and J lost 0; bases outside the gene matches: 9. In DNA form, the CDR3 reads TGCGCCAGCAGCTTGGTCGCCCGACTAGCGGGGAGTAGCACAGATACGCAGTATTTT. This sequence encodes CASSLVARLAGSSTDTQYF.